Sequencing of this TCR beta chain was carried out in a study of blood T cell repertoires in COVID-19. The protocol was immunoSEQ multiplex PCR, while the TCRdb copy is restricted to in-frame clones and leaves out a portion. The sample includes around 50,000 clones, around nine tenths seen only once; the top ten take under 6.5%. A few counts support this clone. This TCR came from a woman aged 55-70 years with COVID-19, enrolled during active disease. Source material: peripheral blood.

The CDR3 nucleotides are TGTGCCAGCAGCCAAGTTAACAGCCTGAGCTCTGGAAACACCATATATTTT. It yields the protein CASSQVNSLSSGNTIYF. J is TRBJ1-3 and V is TRBV3-1 (or the pseudogene TRBV3-2); no clear D. This CDR3 is 17 amino acids long. Germline-derived CDR1 and CDR2 are LGHDT and YNNKEL (reference sequence). V lost 1 base, J lost 0 bases, and 13 bases lay in between.